The subject of this entry is one T cell receptor (beta chain). Its target is unknown. The CDR3 length is 16 residues. The V and J ends lost 1 base and 4 bases respectively, with 14 bases between them. Per the germline V gene, CDR1 is MDHEN and CDR2 is SYDVKM. The sample comes from a study of T cell responses to AZD1222 COVID-19 vaccine. Study-level findings and limits: Donors were chiefly white British, with a greater number of females, and clonal diversity was perhaps underestimated.

Repertoires were generated with immunoSEQ multiplex PCR, while TCRdb's copy carries only in-frame clones and drops some. Among approximately 45,000 clones listed, about 90% were seen once. Some second doses came at about 4 weeks and others at about 12 weeks; these were pooled. This clonotype was sampled from an adult who received the AZD1222 COVID-19 vaccine. The chain is built from TRBV28 and TRBJ1-3; the D is unclear. The source material was peripheral blood, sampled 28 days after the second AZD1222 dose. CDR3 residues: CASSLSLSLSGNTIYF. The CDR3 region has the DNA TGTGCCAGCAGTTTATCCCTCTCTTTATCCGGAAACACCATATATTTT.